Listed here are 11 T cell receptor beta chains from one sample, sequenced in a study of T-cell memory formation after mild COVID-19. TCRdb processed the 5' RACE reads anew with MiXCR; each CDR3 protein has one entry. The sample contains about 160,000 distinct CDR3 sequences, less than 40% of which appear only once. The sample comprised PBMCs or a T cell subset sorted from them (not recorded which). The receptor set was obtained from an adult woman who had mild COVID-19 (a few samples of this study predate the infection). Cell type and time point are not known.

In its sample, this clonotype was seen a few times. Here the CDR3 omits its conserved ending phenylalanine or tryptophan, so a read error is the likely source. The DNA is omitted, as the CDR3 cannot be located on it reliably, and the CDR3 follows TCRdb's listing. This chain's CDR3 is CASSQDLASGKIGPL. The chain combines TRBV4-1 with TRBJ2-1; the table's D call, TRBD2, has no DNA check behind it. The CDR3 comprises 15 residues, both ends counted. Looked up from germline, CDR1 is MGHRA and CDR2 is YSYEKL.

In this sample, this clonotype turned up many times. The rearrangement links TRBV5-1 to TRBJ1-5, with D unresolved. The CDR3 extends over 13 amino acids. The V gene lost 3 bases and the J gene lost 3 bases, with 7 bases spanning the gap. Looked up from germline, CDR1 is SGHRS and CDR2 is YFSETQ. CDR3 in amino acids: CASSSTLNQPQHF. CDR3 sequence (DNA): TGCGCCAGCAGCTCCACCCTCAATCAGCCCCAGCATTTT.

This clonotype was counted a few times. The genes are TRBV7-3 and TRBJ2-1, with D perhaps assigned TRBD1 or TRBD2 (5 bases each). The CDR3 has 15 amino acids. Trimming removed 2 bases from V and 9 bases from J, with 17 bases in between. In germline, CDR1 is SGHTA, CDR2 FQGTGA. For the CDR3, the DNA is TGTGCCAGCAGCTTAGTCCAGGGCTCTCGGGGTGAGCAGTTCTTC. Translated, it gives CASSLVQGSRGEQFF.

V is TRBV27 and J is TRBJ2-3, with 8 bases fitting TRBD1. The V segment lost 6 bases and the J segment 3 bases; nucleotides outside the gene matches: 5. The CDR3 covers 14 residues. Germline values: CDR1 MNHEY, CDR2 SMNVEV (reference sequence). This CDR3 reads CASRGRGRTDTQYF. In DNA form, the CDR3 reads TGTGCCAGCAGAGGCAGGGGGCGGACAGATACGCAGTATTTT.

The rearrangement links TRBV5-1 to TRBJ2-3; possibly TRBD2 for D (6 bases). This CDR3 spans 13 amino acids. V was cut by 0 bases and J by 6 bases, with 8 bases left in between. The germline gives CDR1 SGHRS, CDR2 YFSETQ. As DNA, the CDR3 is TGCGCCAGCAGCTTGGAACTAGCCGATACGCAGTATTTT. Amino acids: CASSLELADTQYF.

This chain uses TRBV12-3 or TRBV12-4 with TRBJ2-7; 14 bases align to TRBD2. Trimming took 2 bases from V and 5 from J; bases not matched to a gene: 5. This CDR3 has 16 residues. This chain's CDR3 is CASSLRLAGGSDEQYF. In nucleotides, the CDR3 is TGTGCCAGCAGTTTACGACTAGCGGGGGGGTCTGACGAGCAGTACTTC.

This clonotype was observed a handful of times. This chain links TRBV6-2 or TRBV6-3 with TRBJ2-1; 14 positions agree with TRBD2. There are 16 residues in the CDR3. Per germline, CDR1 MNHEY and CDR2 SVGEGT. J was trimmed by 7 bases and V by 7 bases; bases with no gene match: 9. This CDR3 is CASTQGLAGVRNEQFF. DNA for the CDR3: TGTGCCAGCACCCAGGGACTAGCGGGAGTAAGGAATGAGCAGTTCTTC.

The CDR3 loop is CASSEDVTGGANGYTF. The CDR3 DNA reads as TGTGCCAGCAGTGAAGATGTGACAGGGGGCGCAAACGGCTACACCTTC. V and J are TRBV2 and TRBJ1-2, with 10 bases fitting TRBD1. The CDR3 runs 16 residues. Unmatched junction bases numbered 10, after V lost 1 base and J lost 8 bases. CDR1 and CDR2 from the germline V gene are SNHLY and FYNNEI.

The chain has TRBV6-2 or TRBV6-3 and TRBJ2-7; D possibly corresponds to TRBD2 (5 bases). The V end was cut by 0 bases, the J end by 3 bases, with 12 bases between. This CDR3 comprises 15 residues. Per the germline V gene, CDR1 is MNHEY and CDR2 is SVGEGT. This CDR3 reads CASSYSALGSYEQYF. CDR3 nucleotides: TGTGCCAGCAGTTACTCGGCTCTTGGGAGCTACGAGCAGTACTTC.

In this sample, this clonotype turned up a few times. The chain carries TRBV18 and TRBJ2-7, with 15 nucleotides matching TRBD2. V dropped 2 bases and J dropped 4; count of bases not matched to a gene: 3. Germline V gives CDR1 KGHSH, CDR2 LQKENI. The CDR3 has 16 residues. The CDR3 region is CASSPGLAGGPYEQYF. Written as DNA, the CDR3 is TGTGCCAGCTCACCAGGACTAGCGGGAGGGCCGTACGAGCAGTACTTC. Supplemented by reference TRBV18 and TRBJ2-7, the full variable domain reads NAGVMQNPRHLVRRRGQEARLRCSPMKGHSHVYWYRQLPEEGLKFMVYLQKENIIDESGMPKERFSAEFPKEGPSILRIQQVVRGDSAAYFCASSPGLAGGPYEQYFGPGTRLTVT.

The chain joins TRBV6-5 to TRBJ1-1, with D uncertain. V was cut by 5 bases and J by 1 base, with 5 bases left in between. The CDR3 extends over 12 amino acids. The germline CDR1 and CDR2 sequences are MNHEY and SVGAGI. The CDR3 coding sequence is TGTGCCAGCAGTCCGGGGAACACTGAAGCTTTCTTT. It is translated as CASSPGNTEAFF.